What follows is one T cell receptor beta chain and its context. Its target is unknown. Primers included in the PCR were 60 Vbeta and 13 Jbeta primers. Only in-frame clones appear in the TCRdb table, and some are missing; sequencing was by immunoSEQ multiplex PCR. This sample carries 150,000 to 200,000 clones, roughly nine tenths of them seen once, and the ten largest clones take 0.85%. The record originates from a study of cytomegalovirus exposure and HLA in healthy donors. Study-level findings and limits: The classifier reportedly diagnosed cytomegalovirus status with high specificity and sensitivity.

The sequence came from a woman under 40 in good health and CMV-seronegative. Sequencing was done on a sample of PBMCs.

The DNA of the CDR3 is TGTGCCAGCTCACCATTGGGGACTTCAGCGACCGAAGAGACCCAGTACTTC. Its protein product is CASSPLGTSATEETQYF. The V and J genes are TRBV18 and TRBJ2-5; maybe TRBD2 (6 bases). The CDR3 totals 17 residues. Trimming cost V 2 bases and J 3 bases, with 19 bases left between them. CDR1 and CDR2 from the germline V gene are KGHSH and LQKENI.